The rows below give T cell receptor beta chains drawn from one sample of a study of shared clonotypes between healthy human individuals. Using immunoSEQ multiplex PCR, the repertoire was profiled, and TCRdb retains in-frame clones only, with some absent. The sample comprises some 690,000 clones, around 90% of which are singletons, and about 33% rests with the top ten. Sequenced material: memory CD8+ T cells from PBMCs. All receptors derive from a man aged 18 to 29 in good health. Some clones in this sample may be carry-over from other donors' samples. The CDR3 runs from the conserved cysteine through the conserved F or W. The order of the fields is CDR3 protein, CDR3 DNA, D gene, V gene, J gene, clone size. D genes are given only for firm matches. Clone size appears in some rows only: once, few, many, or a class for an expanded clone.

CASSSTGYGYTF	TGTGCCAGCAGCTCGACAGGGTATGGCTACACCTTC	TRBD1	TRBV5-6	TRBJ1-2	once
CASTREGLGSTDTQYF	TGTGCCAGCACGAGAGAAGGACTAGGAAGCACAGATACGCAGTATTTT	TRBD2	TRBV5-6	TRBJ2-3	.
CASSQEAETEAFF	TGCGCCAGCAGCCAAGAGGCTGAAACTGAAGCTTTCTTT	.	TRBV4-3	TRBJ1-1	.
CASSNRQGDTQYF	TGTGCCAGCAGTAACCGACAGGGGGATACGCAGTATTTT	TRBD1	TRBV27	TRBJ2-3	.
CASSARWLGENTEAFF	TGTGCCAGTAGTGCCCGATGGTTAGGGGAGAACACTGAAGCTTTCTTT	.	TRBV19	TRBJ1-1	.
CASSLNQREGLLTYNEQFF	TGTGCCAGCAGCTTAAATCAGCGGGAGGGTCTATTAACCTACAATGAGCAGTTCTTC	TRBD2	TRBV7-9	TRBJ2-1	few
CASTNGHEQFF	TGCGCCAGCACCAACGGGCATGAGCAGTTCTTC	.	TRBV5-1	TRBJ2-1	.
CASSLGAPSYEQYF	TGCGCCAGCAGTTTGGGCGCTCCCTCCTACGAGCAGTACTTC	.	TRBV10-1	TRBJ2-7	.
CASRVDRLRDHEQFF	TGTGCCAGCAGAGTAGACAGGCTAAGGGACCATGAGCAGTTCTTC	.	TRBV5-6	TRBJ2-1	.
CASGSGSEQYF	TGTGCCAGTGGATCCGGTAGTGAGCAGTACTTC	.	TRBV19	TRBJ2-7	.
CASRPGASSYNEQFF	TGTGCCAGCCGCCCGGGAGCTAGCTCCTACAATGAGCAGTTCTTC	.	TRBV27	TRBJ2-1	.
CASSLSGTNNEQFF	TGCGCCAGCAGCTTGAGTGGAACTAACAATGAGCAGTTCTTC	.	TRBV5-1	TRBJ2-1	.
CASSLEGGILVTGELFF	TGTGCCAGCAGCTTGGAGGGAGGGATTCTTGTCACCGGGGAGCTGTTTTTT	TRBD2	TRBV5-4	TRBJ2-2	.
CASRSADNYGYTF	TGTGCCAGCAGGTCAGCCGATAACTATGGCTACACCTTC	.	TRBV9	TRBJ1-2	.
CASSAMGDIRTDTQYF	TGTGCCAGTAGTGCGATGGGGGATATTCGCACAGATACGCAGTATTTT	.	TRBV19	TRBJ2-3	once
CSVEDRGQGRLLEQYF	TGCAGCGTTGAAGACCGCGGACAGGGTAGGCTCCTCGAGCAGTACTTC	TRBD1	TRBV29-1	TRBJ2-7	.
CASRGQGDETQYF	TGTGCCAGCAGAGGACAGGGGGATGAGACCCAGTACTTC	TRBD1	TRBV14	TRBJ2-5	.
CASSPRQSLLVETQYF	TGCGCCAGCAGCCCCCGACAGTCCCTTTTGGTAGAGACCCAGTACTTC	.	TRBV4-1	TRBJ2-5	.
CASSLYGSGATLHETQYF	TGTGCCAGCAGCTTATACGGTTCCGGGGCGACCCTCCATGAGACCCAGTACTTC	.	TRBV13	TRBJ2-5	.
CAISDADEQETQYF	TGTGCCATCAGTGATGCTGACGAACAAGAGACCCAGTACTTC	.	TRBV10-3	TRBJ2-5	.
CAGTGPHTEAFF	TGTGCGGGGACAGGGCCCCACACTGAAGCTTTCTTT	TRBD1	TRBV28	TRBJ1-1	.
CASSSAGTSGKIKGSSYNEQFF	TGTGCCAGCAGCTCCGCCGGGACTAGCGGGAAGATAAAGGGGAGCTCCTACAATGAGCAGTTCTTC	TRBD2	TRBV13	TRBJ2-1	.
CASGLVLPVIPTDTEAFF	TGTGCTAGTGGTTTGGTACTTCCCGTCATCCCCACGGACACTGAAGCTTTCTTT	.	TRBV12-5	TRBJ1-1	few
CASSIVPGLNQPQHF	TGTGCCAGTAGTATAGTGCCAGGTCTCAATCAGCCCCAGCATTTT	.	TRBV19	TRBJ1-5	.
CASSGASLGTDTQYF	TGCGCCAGCAGTGGGGCTTCACTGGGCACAGATACGCAGTATTTT	.	TRBV10-1	TRBJ2-3	.
CASSPREAHGYTF	TGTGCCAGCAGCCCCCGGGAGGCGCACGGCTACACCTTC	.	TRBV11-2	TRBJ1-2	.
CASSGDRGGQPQHF	TGTGCCAGCAGCGGGGACAGGGGAGGTCAGCCCCAGCATTTT	TRBD1	TRBV7-8	TRBJ1-5	.
CASSRERGGQGEQFF	TGTGCCAGCAGCCGGGAGCGTGGGGGCCAGGGGGAGCAGTTCTTC	.	TRBV7-9	TRBJ2-1	.
CASSGGLYNEQFF	TGTGCCAGCAGTGGCGGACTTTACAATGAGCAGTTCTTC	.	TRBV27	TRBJ2-1	.
CASSLYGASGNYEQYF	TGTGCCAGCAGCTTATATGGGGCTAGCGGGAACTACGAGCAGTACTTC	TRBD2	TRBV7-3	TRBJ2-7	.
CASSVGSGANVLTF	TGTGCCAGCAGCGTAGGCAGTGGGGCCAACGTCCTGACTTTC	.	TRBV9	TRBJ2-6	.
CASSEWTGDEAFF	TGCGCCAGCAGTGAGTGGACAGGGGATGAAGCTTTCTTT	TRBD1	TRBV10-2	TRBJ1-1	.
CASSYSPDTGELFF	TGTGCCAGCAGTTACTCGCCGGACACCGGGGAGCTGTTTTTT	.	TRBV6-5	TRBJ2-2	once
CASSFQREGLQETQYF	TGTGCCAGCAGTTTCCAGCGGGAGGGCCTCCAAGAGACCCAGTACTTC	TRBD2	TRBV27	TRBJ2-5	.
CASTPGAASNQPQHF	TGTGCCAGCACCCCTGGGGCAGCTAGCAATCAGCCCCAGCATTTT	.	TRBV7-2	TRBJ1-5	.
CASSWDGRYGYTF	TGTGCCAGCAGTTGGGACGGGAGGTATGGCTACACCTTC	.	TRBV27	TRBJ1-2	.
CASSLEAGSGFTDTQYF	TGTGCCAGCAGCCTAGAAGCCGGTAGCGGCTTCACAGATACGCAGTATTTT	.	TRBV4-2	TRBJ2-3	few
CSAFGQGQETQYF	TGCAGCGCCTTCGGACAGGGCCAAGAGACCCAGTACTTC	TRBD1	TRBV29-1	TRBJ2-5	.
CASRTSGRGLYEQYF	TGTGCCAGTAGAACTAGTGGCAGGGGGCTCTACGAGCAGTACTTC	TRBD1	TRBV19	TRBJ2-7	.
CASSTEGASGNYEQYF	TGTGCCAGCAGCACCGAGGGAGCTAGCGGAAACTACGAGCAGTACTTC	TRBD2	TRBV7-9	TRBJ2-7	.
CASTSGTSNGYTF	TGTGCCAGCACCTCTGGGACATCTAATGGCTACACCTTC	.	TRBV6-5	TRBJ1-2	.
CASSFNGADLGGYTF	TGCGCCAGCAGCTTCAACGGGGCCGATCTAGGGGGCTACACCTTC	.	TRBV5-4	TRBJ1-2	.
CASSLDLANNYGYTF	TGTGCCAGCAGCTTAGATCTTGCAAATAACTATGGCTACACCTTC	.	TRBV11-2	TRBJ1-2	.
CASSDDRERANIGEAFF	TGTGCCAGCAGTGACGACCGGGAGCGGGCAAATATAGGTGAAGCTTTCTTT	.	TRBV6-1	TRBJ1-1	.
CASSVTPRLAGTLAEQYF	TGTGCCAGCAGTGTAACCCCCCGGCTAGCGGGGACCCTGGCCGAGCAGTACTTC	TRBD2	TRBV27	TRBJ2-7	.
CASSYSSGERSYEQYF	TGTGCCAGCAGTTACTCTAGCGGGGAGCGCTCCTACGAGCAGTACTTC	TRBD2	TRBV27	TRBJ2-7	.
CASSARANEQFF	TGCGCCAGCAGTGCGCGCGCGAATGAGCAGTTCTTC	.	TRBV10-2	TRBJ2-1	once
CASSVPGGVYEQYF	TGTGCCAGCAGTGTTCCCGGAGGAGTCTACGAGCAGTACTTC	.	TRBV2	TRBJ2-7	.
CASGLVLTTGRSGYTF	TGTGCTAGTGGTTTGGTACTGACAACAGGGAGAAGTGGCTACACCTTC	.	TRBV12-5	TRBJ1-2	.
CASRVGLAGGDTQYF	TGTGCCAGCAGGGTTGGACTAGCGGGAGGAGATACGCAGTATTTT	TRBD2	TRBV6-1	TRBJ2-3	.